Listed below are T cell receptor beta chains from one sample, sequenced in a study of radiotherapy plus CTLA-4 blockade in lung cancer. The assay was immunoSEQ multiplex PCR, and TCRdb's table has in-frame clones only and misses some. The sample includes tens of thousands of clones, 70% to 85% of them seen just once. Sequenced material: peripheral blood, taken from a patient treated with radiotherapy plus ipilimumab. Source of these receptors: a human donor with non-small cell lung cancer who had stable disease on radiotherapy plus ipilimumab. Each CDR3 is given with its conserved first and last residue. Fields, in order: V gene, D gene, clone size, J gene, CDR3 protein, CDR3 DNA. D genes are given only for firm matches. Size tells how often a clone was seen (once, few, many) or the class of an expanded clone, and some rows leave it out.

V gene: TRBV28; D gene: -; clone size: -; J gene: TRBJ1-1; CDR3 protein: CASTSGYTEAFF; CDR3 DNA: TGTGCCAGCACCTCAGGGTACACTGAAGCTTTCTTT
V gene: TRBV9; D gene: -; clone size: -; J gene: TRBJ1-4; CDR3 protein: CASSSGGRFNEKLFF; CDR3 DNA: TGTGCCAGCAGCTCCGGCGGACGGTTTAATGAAAAACTGTTTTTT
V gene: TRBV19; D gene: TRBD1; clone size: -; J gene: TRBJ1-5; CDR3 protein: CASTPGQASSAQHF; CDR3 DNA: TGTGCCAGTACGCCGGGACAGGCCTCTTCAGCCCAGCATTTT
V gene: TRBV7-9; D gene: TRBD1; clone size: -; J gene: TRBJ2-7; CDR3 protein: CASSLGQGLYF; CDR3 DNA: TGTGCCAGCAGCTTAGGACAGGGGCTGTACTTC
V gene: TRBV7-2; D gene: -; clone size: -; J gene: TRBJ1-4; CDR3 protein: CASSLQVSTNEKLFF; CDR3 DNA: TGTGCCAGCAGCTTACAGGTTTCAACTAATGAAAAACTGTTTTTT
V gene: TRBV19; D gene: TRBD1; clone size: -; J gene: TRBJ2-7; CDR3 protein: CASSPRTGGGSEQYF; CDR3 DNA: TGTGCCAGTAGTCCCCGGACAGGGGGGGGGTCTGAGCAGTACTTC
V gene: TRBV11-2; D gene: -; clone size: -; J gene: TRBJ2-3; CDR3 protein: CASSSVLAVTDTQYF; CDR3 DNA: TGTGCCAGCAGCTCCGTACTAGCCGTCACAGATACGCAGTATTTT
V gene: TRBV7-6; D gene: TRBD1; clone size: -; J gene: TRBJ2-2; CDR3 protein: CASSGPGTGDPGELFF; CDR3 DNA: TGTGCCAGCAGCGGACCCGGGACAGGCGATCCCGGGGAGCTGTTTTTT
V gene: TRBV27; D gene: -; clone size: -; J gene: TRBJ1-6; CDR3 protein: CASSLKAGGEYNSPLHF; CDR3 DNA: TGTGCCAGCAGTTTAAAGGCGGGGGGGGAATATAATTCACCCCTCCACTTT
V gene: TRBV6-1; D gene: -; clone size: few; J gene: TRBJ1-1; CDR3 protein: CASSEGGGFTEAFF; CDR3 DNA: TGTGCCAGCAGTGAAGGGGGGGGGTTCACTGAAGCTTTCTTT
V gene: TRBV2; D gene: TRBD2; clone size: -; J gene: TRBJ2-7; CDR3 protein: CASSRVTSGPSYEQYF; CDR3 DNA: TGTGCCAGCAGCCGCGTGACTAGCGGACCCTCCTACGAGCAGTACTTC
V gene: TRBV5-6; D gene: -; clone size: once; J gene: TRBJ1-2; CDR3 protein: CASSLRSLGNRYGYTF; CDR3 DNA: TGTGCCAGCAGCTTGAGGAGCCTGGGGAACCGGTATGGCTACACCTTC
V gene: TRBV7-9; D gene: TRBD1; clone size: -; J gene: TRBJ2-1; CDR3 protein: CASSLYRDRVTEQFF; CDR3 DNA: TGTGCCAGCAGCCTCTACCGGGACAGGGTTACTGAGCAGTTCTTC
V gene: TRBV28; D gene: TRBD1; clone size: -; J gene: TRBJ2-5; CDR3 protein: CASRFPGQGGETQYF; CDR3 DNA: TGTGCCAGCAGATTCCCGGGACAGGGTGGGGAGACCCAGTACTTC
V gene: TRBV15; D gene: TRBD2; clone size: -; J gene: TRBJ2-3; CDR3 protein: CATTPAGGPSDTQYF; CDR3 DNA: TGTGCCACCACCCCAGCGGGGGGGCCCTCAGATACGCAGTATTTT
V gene: TRBV2; D gene: -; clone size: -; J gene: TRBJ1-2; CDR3 protein: CASSDDNYGYTF; CDR3 DNA: TGTGCCAGCAGTGACGACAACTATGGCTACACCTTC
V gene: TRBV6-6; D gene: -; clone size: few; J gene: TRBJ1-3; CDR3 protein: CASSLAPGNTIYF; CDR3 DNA: TGTGCCAGCAGTCTCGCGCCTGGAAACACCATATATTTT
V gene: TRBV11-3; D gene: TRBD2; clone size: -; J gene: TRBJ2-2; CDR3 protein: CASNPGGSATGELFF; CDR3 DNA: TGTGCCAGCAATCCGGGCGGGAGCGCGACCGGGGAGCTGTTTTTT
V gene: TRBV2; D gene: -; clone size: -; J gene: TRBJ2-1; CDR3 protein: CASSEGGGWNEQFF; CDR3 DNA: TGTGCCAGCAGTGAAGGAGGGGGGTGGAATGAGCAGTTCTTC
V gene: TRBV5-1; D gene: TRBD1; clone size: -; J gene: TRBJ2-5; CDR3 protein: CASSSQGVAETQYF; CDR3 DNA: TGCGCCAGCAGCTCACAGGGGGTTGCGGAGACCCAGTACTTC
V gene: TRBV5-1; D gene: -; clone size: -; J gene: TRBJ1-1; CDR3 protein: CASSSKEDTEAFF; CDR3 DNA: TGCGCCAGCAGCTCGAAGGAAGATACTGAAGCTTTCTTT
V gene: TRBV4-1; D gene: -; clone size: -; J gene: TRBJ1-4; CDR3 protein: CASSQGEREKLFF; CDR3 DNA: TGCGCCAGCAGCCAAGGAGAGCGTGAAAAACTGTTTTTT
V gene: TRBV9; D gene: -; clone size: -; J gene: TRBJ1-5; CDR3 protein: CASSAKLYSNQPQHF; CDR3 DNA: TGTGCCAGCAGCGCAAAGTTGTATAGCAATCAGCCCCAGCATTTT